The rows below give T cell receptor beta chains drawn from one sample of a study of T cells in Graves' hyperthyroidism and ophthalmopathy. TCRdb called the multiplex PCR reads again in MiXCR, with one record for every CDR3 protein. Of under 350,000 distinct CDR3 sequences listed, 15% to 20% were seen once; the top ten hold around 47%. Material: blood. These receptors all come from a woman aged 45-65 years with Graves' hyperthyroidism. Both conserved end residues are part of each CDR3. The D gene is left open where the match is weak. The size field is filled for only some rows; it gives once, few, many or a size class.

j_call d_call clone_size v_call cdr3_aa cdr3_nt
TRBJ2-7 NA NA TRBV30 CAWSPGSSRVGSSSYEQYF TGTGCCTGGAGCCCCGGTTCCTCCAGGGTAGGGTCGAGCTCCTACGAGCAGTACTTC
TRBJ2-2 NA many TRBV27 CASRAQGGLGTGELFF TGTGCCAGCAGGGCGCAGGGAGGCCTTGGAACCGGGGAGCTGTTTTTT
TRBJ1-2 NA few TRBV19 CASSGEGRYGYTF TGTGCCAGTAGTGGCGAGGGTCGATATGGCTACACCTTC
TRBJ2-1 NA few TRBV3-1 CASSQDHALGLVQFF TGTGCCAGCAGCCAAGATCACGCGCTGGGGCTAGTGCAGTTCTTC
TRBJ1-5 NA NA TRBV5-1 CASSATGNSNQPQHF TGCGCCAGCAGCGCAACAGGGAATAGCAATCAGCCCCAGCATTTT
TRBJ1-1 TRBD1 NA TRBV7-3 CASSAGTGGRGTEAFF TGTGCCAGCAGCGCCGGGACAGGGGGTAGGGGAACTGAAGCTTTCTTT
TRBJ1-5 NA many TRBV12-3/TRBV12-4 CASSFSRNQPQHF TGTGCCAGCAGTTTTTCACGCAATCAGCCCCAGCATTTT
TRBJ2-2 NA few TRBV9 CASSTSGIPANTGELFF TGTGCCAGCAGCACCTCCGGGATCCCCGCGAACACCGGGGAGCTGTTTTTT
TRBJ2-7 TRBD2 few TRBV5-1 CASSRQTSGSLSEQYF TGCGCCAGCAGCCGTCAAACTAGCGGGAGTCTCTCCGAGCAGTACTTC
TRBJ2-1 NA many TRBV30 CAWSSVVGRFF TGTGCCTGGAGTTCGGTTGTTGGCAGGTTCTTC
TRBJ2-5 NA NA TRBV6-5 CASSYNGGDQETQYF TGTGCCAGCAGTTACAATGGCGGGGATCAAGAGACCCAGTACTTC
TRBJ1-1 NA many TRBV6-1 CASTDWNTEAFF TGTGCCAGCACCGACTGGAACACTGAAGCTTTCTTT
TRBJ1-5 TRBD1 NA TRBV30 CAWTSTGGDQPQHF TGTGCCTGGACCTCTACAGGGGGCGATCAGCCCCAGCATTTT
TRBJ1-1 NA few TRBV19 CASSISGSTEAFF TGTGCCAGTAGTATCTCAGGGAGCACTGAAGCTTTCTTT
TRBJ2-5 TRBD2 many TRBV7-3 CASSRLGGGQETQYF TGTGCCAGCAGCAGATTGGGGGGGGGCCAAGAGACCCAGTACTTC
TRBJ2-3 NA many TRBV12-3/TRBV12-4 CASSLGVDTDTQYF TGTGCCAGCAGCCTCGGTGTGGACACAGATACGCAGTATTTT
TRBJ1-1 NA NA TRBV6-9 CASSSQAQGTEAFF TGTGCCAGCAGTTCCCAGGCCCAGGGCACTGAAGCTTTCTTT
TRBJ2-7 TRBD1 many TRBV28 CASTRHGQGAYEQYF TGTGCCAGCACCCGCCATGGACAGGGGGCCTACGAGCAGTACTTC
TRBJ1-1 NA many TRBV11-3 CASSLGRGSTEAFF TGTGCCAGCAGCTTAGGACGGGGTAGTACTGAAGCTTTCTTT
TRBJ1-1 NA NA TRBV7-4 CASSLTPGGYSEAFF TGTGCCAGCAGCTTAACCCCCGGGGGGTATAGTGAAGCTTTCTTT
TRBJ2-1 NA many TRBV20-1 CSATGSAAAYNEQFF TGCAGTGCTACTGGGTCGGCCGCCGCCTACAATGAGCAGTTCTTC
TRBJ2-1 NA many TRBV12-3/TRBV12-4 CASSLATEYNEQFF TGTGCCAGCAGTTTAGCGACTGAGTACAATGAGCAGTTCTTC
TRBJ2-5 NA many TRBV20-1 CSASRGLETQYF TGCAGTGCGAGCAGAGGGTTAGAGACCCAGTACTTC
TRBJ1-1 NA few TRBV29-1 CSGRRQTNTEAFF TGCAGCGGCAGAAGACAGACGAACACTGAAGCTTTCTTT
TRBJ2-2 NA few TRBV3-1 CASSHSQEGETGELFF TGTGCCAGCAGCCACTCTCAGGAGGGCGAGACCGGGGAGCTGTTTTTT
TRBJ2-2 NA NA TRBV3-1 CASSKDGGGSGELFF TGTGCCAGCAGCAAAGATGGAGGGGGATCCGGGGAGCTGTTTTTT
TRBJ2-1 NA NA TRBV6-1 CASKEGSPTYNEQFF TGTGCCAGTAAAGAAGGCTCCCCCACCTACAATGAGCAGTTCTTC
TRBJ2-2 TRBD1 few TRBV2 CASSADRENTGEPFF TGTGCCAGCAGTGCAGACAGGGAGAACACCGGGGAGCCGTTTTTT
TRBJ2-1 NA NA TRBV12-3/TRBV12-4 CASSFPGGGAHEQFF TGTGCCAGCAGTTTCCCAGGTGGGGGGGCGCATGAGCAGTTCTTC
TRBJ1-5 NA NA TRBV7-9 CASSLAGQILIAGHF TGTGCCAGCAGCTTAGCGGGACAAATATTAATCGCTGGGCATTTT
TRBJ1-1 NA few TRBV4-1 CASSLYTTEAFF TGCGCCAGCAGCCTCTATACCACTGAAGCTTTCTTT
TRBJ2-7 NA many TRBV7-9 CASSLDLQGPEQYF TGTGCCAGCAGCTTAGATCTACAGGGCCCCGAGCAGTACTTC
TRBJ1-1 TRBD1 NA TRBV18 CASSRDNRGDTEAFF TGTGCCAGCTCGAGGGATAACAGGGGTGACACTGAAGCTTTCTTT
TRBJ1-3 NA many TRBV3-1 CASSQAPQLGNTIYF TGTGCCAGCAGCCAAGCGCCGCAACTCGGAAACACCATATATTTT
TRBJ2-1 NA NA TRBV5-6 CASSNHSFSYNEQFF TGTGCCAGCAGCAACCACAGCTTCTCCTACAATGAGCAGTTCTTC
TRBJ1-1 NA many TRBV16 CASSRPRDLLSAFF TGTGCCAGCAGCCGACCCAGGGACCTCCTTTCCGCTTTCTTT
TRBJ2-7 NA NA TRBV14 CASSQIGQEQYF TGTGCCAGCAGCCAGATCGGGCAGGAGCAGTACTTC
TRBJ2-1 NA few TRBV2 CASSPYRHEQFF TGTGCCAGCAGCCCTTACCGGCACGAGCAGTTCTTC
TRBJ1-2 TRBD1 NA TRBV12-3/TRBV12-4 CASRDREGYTF TGTGCCAGCAGAGACAGGGAAGGCTACACCTTC
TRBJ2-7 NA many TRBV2 CASRGSGTAYYEQYF TGTGCCAGCAGAGGTAGCGGGACAGCATACTACGAGCAGTACTTC
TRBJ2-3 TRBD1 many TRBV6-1 CASSRTGETDTQYF TGTGCCAGCTCCAGGACAGGGGAGACAGATACGCAGTATTTT
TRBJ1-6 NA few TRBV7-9 CASSLTAGSPSPLHF TGTGCCAGCAGCTTGACAGCTGGCAGCCCTTCACCCCTCCACTTT
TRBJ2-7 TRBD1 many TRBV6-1 CASRRDRVNYEQYF TGTGCCAGCAGACGGGACAGGGTGAACTACGAGCAGTACTTC
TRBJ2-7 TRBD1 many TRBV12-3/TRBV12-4 CASSLIQGAGEQYF TGTGCCAGCAGTTTGATCCAGGGGGCGGGAGAGCAGTACTTC
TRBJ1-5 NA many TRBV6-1 CASSDHGAQPQHF TGTGCCAGCAGTGACCACGGGGCTCAGCCCCAGCATTTT
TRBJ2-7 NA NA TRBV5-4 CASGRDPFSYEQYF TGTGCCAGCGGCAGGGACCCTTTCTCCTACGAGCAGTACTTC